This record looks at one T cell receptor beta chain sequence and its context. This clonotype was seen more than once but under ten times. Its recognized antigen is unknown. Nothing much larger sits one base from this clone, and base qualities are not available. The library relied on 5' RACE. The run used an Illumina MiSeq. TCRdb ran its own pipeline on the public reads, namely fastp trimming at Q25 and MiXCR clone calling, and kept in-frame beta chains. Merged by CDR3 protein, the rows form single entries marked with the most common genes and DNA. The sample data list about 100,000 distinct CDR3 sequences, and approximately 15% of these were observed just once. About 6% of the sample is in the top ten clones. Reading from cysteine to phenylalanine, the CDR3 counts 15 amino acids. Just the 45-base CDR3 DNA is kept, in frame starting at base 1. The germline V gene (reference sequence) provides CDR1 LGHDT and CDR2 YNNKEL. The V and J ends are trimmed by 1 base and 4 bases, leaving 13 bases between them.

These data are taken from a study of T cells of healthy individuals (dated by TCRdb to the late 2010s). This sequence originates from a human donor in good health. The sequence is built from TRBV3-1 and TRBJ2-5, and the D gene may be TRBD1, 5 bases matching. The nucleotide sequence is TGTGCCAGCAGCCAAGGAGGAAGGGGTCCAGAGACCCAGTACTTC. Its protein product is CASSQGGRGPETQYF.